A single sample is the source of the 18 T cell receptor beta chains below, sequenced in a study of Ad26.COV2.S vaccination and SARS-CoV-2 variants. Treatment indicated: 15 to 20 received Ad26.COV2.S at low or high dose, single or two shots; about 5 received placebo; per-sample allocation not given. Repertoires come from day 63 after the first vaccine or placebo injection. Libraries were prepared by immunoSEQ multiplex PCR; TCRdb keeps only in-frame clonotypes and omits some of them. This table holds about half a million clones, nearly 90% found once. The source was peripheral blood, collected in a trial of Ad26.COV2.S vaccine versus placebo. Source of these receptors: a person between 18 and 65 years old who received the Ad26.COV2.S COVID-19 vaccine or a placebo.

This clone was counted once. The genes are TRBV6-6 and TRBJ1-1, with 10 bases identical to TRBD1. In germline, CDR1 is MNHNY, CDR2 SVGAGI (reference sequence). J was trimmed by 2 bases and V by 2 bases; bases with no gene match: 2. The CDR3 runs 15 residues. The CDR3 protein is CASSYGDRGNTEAFF. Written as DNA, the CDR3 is TGTGCCAGCAGTTACGGGGACAGGGGTAACACTGAAGCTTTCTTT.

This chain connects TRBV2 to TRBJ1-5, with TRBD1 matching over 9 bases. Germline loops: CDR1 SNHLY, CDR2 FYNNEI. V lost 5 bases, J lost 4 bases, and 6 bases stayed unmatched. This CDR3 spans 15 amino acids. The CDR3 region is CASSQQGAGNQPQHF. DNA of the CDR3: TGTGCCAGCAGTCAACAGGGGGCCGGTAATCAGCCCCAGCATTTT.

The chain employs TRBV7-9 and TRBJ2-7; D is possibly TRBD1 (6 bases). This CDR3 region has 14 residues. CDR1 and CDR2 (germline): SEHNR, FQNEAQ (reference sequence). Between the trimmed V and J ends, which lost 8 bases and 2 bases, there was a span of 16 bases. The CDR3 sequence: CASAALGGPYEQYF. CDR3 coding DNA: TGTGCCAGCGCGGCCCTAGGGGGACCCTACGAGCAGTACTTC.

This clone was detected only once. For the CDR3, the DNA is TGTGCCAGCAGCTCGGGCGGGAACACTGAAGCTTTCTTT. It translates to CASSSGGNTEAFF. The V call is TRBV11-2, the J call TRBJ1-1; D not certain. The CDR3 is 13 amino acids. Trimming took 4 bases from V and 1 from J, leaving 7 bases between them. Germline CDR1 is SGHAT and CDR2 is FQNNGV.

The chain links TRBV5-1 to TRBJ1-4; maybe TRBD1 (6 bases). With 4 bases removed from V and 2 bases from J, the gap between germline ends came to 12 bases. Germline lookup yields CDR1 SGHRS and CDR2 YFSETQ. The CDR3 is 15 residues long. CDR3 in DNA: TGCGCCAGCAGCCCTCAGGGGTTGACTAATGAAAAACTGTTTTTT. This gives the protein CASSPQGLTNEKLFF.

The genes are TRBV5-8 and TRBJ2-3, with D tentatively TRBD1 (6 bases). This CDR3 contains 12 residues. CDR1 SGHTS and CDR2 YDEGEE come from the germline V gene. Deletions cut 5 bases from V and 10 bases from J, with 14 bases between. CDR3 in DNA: TGTGCCAGCAGACAAAACAGGGTTGCGCAGTATTTT. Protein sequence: CASRQNRVAQYF.

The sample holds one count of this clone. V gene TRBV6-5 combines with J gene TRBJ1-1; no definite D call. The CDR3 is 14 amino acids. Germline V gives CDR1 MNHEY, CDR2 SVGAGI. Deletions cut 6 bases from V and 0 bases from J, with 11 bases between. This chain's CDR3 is CASSPGWVNTEAFF. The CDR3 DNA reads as TGTGCCAGCAGCCCGGGATGGGTGAACACTGAAGCTTTCTTT.

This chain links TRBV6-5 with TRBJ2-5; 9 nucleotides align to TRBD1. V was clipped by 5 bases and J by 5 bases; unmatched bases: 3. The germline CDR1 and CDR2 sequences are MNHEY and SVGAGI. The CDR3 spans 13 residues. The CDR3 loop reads CASSLQGAETQYF. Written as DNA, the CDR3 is TGTGCCAGCAGTCTACAGGGGGCGGAGACCCAGTACTTC.

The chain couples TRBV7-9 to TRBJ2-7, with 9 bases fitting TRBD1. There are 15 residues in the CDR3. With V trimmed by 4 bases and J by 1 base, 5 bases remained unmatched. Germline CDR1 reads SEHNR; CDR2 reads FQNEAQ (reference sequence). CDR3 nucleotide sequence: TGTGCCAGCAGCTCCCGACAGGGGGGGTCCTACGAGCAGTACTTC. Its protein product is CASSSRQGGSYEQYF.

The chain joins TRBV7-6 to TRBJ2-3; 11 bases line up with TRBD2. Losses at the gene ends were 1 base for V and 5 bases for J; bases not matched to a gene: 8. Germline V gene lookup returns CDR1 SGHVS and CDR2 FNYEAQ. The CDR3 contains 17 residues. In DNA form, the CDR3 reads TGTGCCAGCAGCTTAGACGTACTAGCGGGAGTTGGAGATACGCAGTATTTT. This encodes CASSLDVLAGVGDTQYF.

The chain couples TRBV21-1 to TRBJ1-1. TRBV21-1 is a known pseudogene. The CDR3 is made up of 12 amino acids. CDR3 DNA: TGTGCCAGCAGCAAAGGGGGCACTGAAGCTTTCTTT. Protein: CASSKGGTEAFF.

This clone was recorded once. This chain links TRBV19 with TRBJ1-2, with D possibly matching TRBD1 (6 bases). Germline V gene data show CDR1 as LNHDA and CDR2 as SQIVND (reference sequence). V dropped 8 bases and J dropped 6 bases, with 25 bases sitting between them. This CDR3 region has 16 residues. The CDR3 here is CASHRWDTYDVDGYTF. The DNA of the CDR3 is TGTGCCAGTCATAGGTGGGACACCTATGACGTGGATGGCTACACCTTC. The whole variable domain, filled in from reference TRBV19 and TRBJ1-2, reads DGGITQSPKYLFRKEGQNVTLSCEQNLNHDAMYWYRQDPGQGLRLIYYSQIVNDFQKGDIAEGYSVSREKKESFPLTVTSAQKNPTAFYLCASHRWDTYDVDGYTFGSGTRLTVV.

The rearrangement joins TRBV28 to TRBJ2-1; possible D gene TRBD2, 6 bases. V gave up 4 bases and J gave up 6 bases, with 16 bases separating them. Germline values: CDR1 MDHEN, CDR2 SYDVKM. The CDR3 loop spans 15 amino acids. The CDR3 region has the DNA TGTGCCAGCAGTTACCTCGGCTTCGGGGGCAATGAGCAGTTCTTC. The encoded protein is CASSYLGFGGNEQFF.

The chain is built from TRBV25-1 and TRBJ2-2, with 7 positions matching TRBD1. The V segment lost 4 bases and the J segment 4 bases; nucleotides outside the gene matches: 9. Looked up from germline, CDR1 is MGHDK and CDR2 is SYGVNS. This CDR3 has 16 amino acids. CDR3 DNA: TGTGCCAGCAGTGGCGGCGACAGGGTTGGCACCGGGGAGCTGTTTTTT. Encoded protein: CASSGGDRVGTGELFF.

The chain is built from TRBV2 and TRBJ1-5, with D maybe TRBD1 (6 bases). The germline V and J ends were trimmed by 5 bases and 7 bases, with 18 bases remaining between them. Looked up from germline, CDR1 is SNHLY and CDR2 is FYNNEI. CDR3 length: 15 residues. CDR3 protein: CASSPDVGAGQPQHF. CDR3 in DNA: TGTGCCAGCAGTCCAGACGTGGGGGCCGGGCAGCCCCAGCATTTT.

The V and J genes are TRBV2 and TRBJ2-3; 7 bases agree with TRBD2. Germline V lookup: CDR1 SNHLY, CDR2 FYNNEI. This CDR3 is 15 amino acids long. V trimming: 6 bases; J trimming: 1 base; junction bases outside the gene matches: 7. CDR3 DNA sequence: TGTGCCAGCAGGCTGACTAGCTACGGCACAGATACGCAGTATTTT. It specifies CASRLTSYGTDTQYF.

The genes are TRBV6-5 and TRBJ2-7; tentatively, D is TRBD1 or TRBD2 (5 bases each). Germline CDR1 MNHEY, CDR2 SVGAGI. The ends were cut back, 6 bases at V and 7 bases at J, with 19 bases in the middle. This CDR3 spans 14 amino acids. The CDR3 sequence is CASSTGAGRLEQYF. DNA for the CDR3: TGTGCCAGCAGCACCGGGGCAGGGAGATTGGAGCAGTACTTC.

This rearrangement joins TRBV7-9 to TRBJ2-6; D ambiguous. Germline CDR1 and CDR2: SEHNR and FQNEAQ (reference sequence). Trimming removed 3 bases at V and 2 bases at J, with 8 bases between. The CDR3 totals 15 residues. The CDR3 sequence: CASSFTFAGANVLTF. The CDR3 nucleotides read TGTGCCAGCAGCTTCACTTTCGCTGGGGCCAACGTCCTGACTTTC.